The 3 T cell receptor beta chains below all came from one sample that was sequenced in a study of blood T cell repertoires in COVID-19. Sequencing used immunoSEQ multiplex PCR; TCRdb keeps in-frame clones, though not all of them. The sample contains hundreds of thousands of clones, approximately 80% of which appear only once. What was sequenced was PBMCs or T cells enriched from blood (not recorded which). The receptors originated from a woman aged 60-75 years who had recovered from COVID-19.

The chain uses TRBV10-3 and TRBJ1-5, with D unclear. The CDR3 spans 13 residues. CDR1 is ENHRY, CDR2 SYGVKD, per germline. V lost 6 bases to trimming and J lost 5 bases, with 11 bases between them. DNA for the CDR3: TGTGCCATCAGCGGGAGGTGGGATCAGCCCCAGCATTTT. It codes for CAISGRWDQPQHF.

In this sample, this clone turned up a few times. CDR3 sequence: CASSLFGGLTDTQYF. The CDR3 bases are TGTGCCAGCAGCTTATTCGGGGGGCTCACAGATACGCAGTATTTT. The chain links TRBV7-3 to TRBJ2-3, with D tentatively TRBD2 (7 bases). The CDR3 is made up of 15 amino acids. With 2 bases removed from V and 2 bases from J, the gap between germline ends came to 11 bases. Germline loops: CDR1 SGHTA, CDR2 FQGTGA.

The chain combines TRBV6-5 with TRBJ1-2; no firm D call. Germline loops: CDR1 MNHEY, CDR2 SVGAGI. This CDR3 has 15 amino acids. V lost 7 bases and J 5 bases, leaving 20 bases between the germline ends. In nucleotides, the CDR3 is TGTGCCAGCAATTATGGAATAGCCAACCCTTATGGCTACACCTTC. Its translation is CASNYGIANPYGYTF.